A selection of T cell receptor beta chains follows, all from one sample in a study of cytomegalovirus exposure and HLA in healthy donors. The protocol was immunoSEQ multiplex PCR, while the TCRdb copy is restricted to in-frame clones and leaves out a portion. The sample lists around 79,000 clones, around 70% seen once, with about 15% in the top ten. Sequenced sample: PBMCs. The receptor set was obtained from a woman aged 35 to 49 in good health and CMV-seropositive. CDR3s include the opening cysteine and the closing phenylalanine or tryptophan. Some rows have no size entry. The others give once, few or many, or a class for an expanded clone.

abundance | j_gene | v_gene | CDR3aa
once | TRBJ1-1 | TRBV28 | CASSDDRYTEAFF
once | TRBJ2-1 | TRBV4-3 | CASSQEVRGEQFF
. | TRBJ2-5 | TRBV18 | CASSRDRETQYF
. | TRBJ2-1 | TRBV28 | CASSSWTGKEQFF
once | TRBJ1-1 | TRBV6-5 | CASSYAGGQIEAFF
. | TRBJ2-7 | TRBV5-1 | CASSFSGGETYEQYF
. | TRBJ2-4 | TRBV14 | CASSHTGANIQYF
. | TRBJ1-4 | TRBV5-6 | CASSPSGTNEKLFF
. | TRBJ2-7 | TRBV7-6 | CASSPYQGTGYEQYF
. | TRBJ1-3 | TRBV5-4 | CASSLAGGNTIYF
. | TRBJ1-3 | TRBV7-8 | CASSYRGSGNTIYF
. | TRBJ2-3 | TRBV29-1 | CSVDASGSTDTQYF
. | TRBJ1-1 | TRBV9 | CASSVEDRDTEAFF
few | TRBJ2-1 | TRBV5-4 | CASRREGVYNEQFF
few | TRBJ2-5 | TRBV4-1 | CASSQFGTGGPETQYF
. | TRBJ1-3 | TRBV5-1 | CASSLTSQGGNTIYF
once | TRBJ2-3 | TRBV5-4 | CASSFGTRTSWGTDTQYF
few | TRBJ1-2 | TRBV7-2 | CASSLGLGSYGYTF
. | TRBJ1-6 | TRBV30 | CAWSRDRGNSPLHF
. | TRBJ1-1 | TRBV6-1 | CASKKGANTEAFF
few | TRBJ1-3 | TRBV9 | CASSVAPGLGNTIYF
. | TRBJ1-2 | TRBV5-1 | CASSAQDYGYTF